The source of this T cell receptor (beta chain) is a study of T cell repertoires in cytomegalovirus infection. In the study overall: CMV epitopes used comprised recently identified HLA-C-restricted ones and well-studied HLA-B-restricted ones. Matching HLA type, along with CMV infection, was indicated by public TCR beta signatures.

TCRdb called the reads again in MiXCR, with one record for every CDR3 protein. The data contain roughly 90,000 distinct CDR3 sequences, about 29% of them seen just once; the ten biggest clones take up about 65%. The germline V gene has CDR1 SGHTA and CDR2 FQGNSA. V lost 5 bases to trimming and J lost 4 bases; unmatched junction nucleotides: 10. CDR3 length equals 15 residues. This clonotype has at least ten counts. Its antigen remains unidentified. The rearrangement joins TRBV7-2 to TRBJ2-7, with 8 nucleotides matching TRBD1. The specimen was CD8+ T cells from cultured PBMCs, collected from culture after CMV antigen stimulation. The clonotype was recovered from a human donor in good health (CMV status not recorded). Some clones in this sample may be carry-over from other donors' samples. CDR3 protein: CASSRGQGPSYEQYF. The DNA of the CDR3 is TGTGCCAGCAGCCGAGGACAGGGACCTTCATACGAGCAGTACTTC.